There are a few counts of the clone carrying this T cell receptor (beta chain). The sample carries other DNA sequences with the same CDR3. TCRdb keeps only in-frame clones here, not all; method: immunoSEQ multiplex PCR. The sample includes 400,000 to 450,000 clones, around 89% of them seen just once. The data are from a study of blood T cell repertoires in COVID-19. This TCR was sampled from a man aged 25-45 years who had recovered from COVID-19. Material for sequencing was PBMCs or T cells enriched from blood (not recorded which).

The CDR3 loop reads CASSLQNEQFF. CDR3 DNA: TGCGCCAGCAGCTTACAGAATGAGCAGTTCTTC. This rearrangement joins TRBV5-1 to TRBJ2-1; no clear D. CDR1 and CDR2 (germline): SGHRS, YFSETQ. The ends were cut back, 2 bases at V and 7 bases at J, with 4 bases in the middle. This CDR3 is built from 11 residues. Looking up the rest from reference TRBV5-1 and TRBJ2-1 gives the full variable domain: KAGVTQTPRYLIKTRGQQVTLSCSPISGHRSVSWYQQTPGQGLQFLFEYFSETQRNKGNFPGRFSGRQFSNSRSEMNVSTLELGDSALYLCASSLQNEQFFGPGTRLTVL.